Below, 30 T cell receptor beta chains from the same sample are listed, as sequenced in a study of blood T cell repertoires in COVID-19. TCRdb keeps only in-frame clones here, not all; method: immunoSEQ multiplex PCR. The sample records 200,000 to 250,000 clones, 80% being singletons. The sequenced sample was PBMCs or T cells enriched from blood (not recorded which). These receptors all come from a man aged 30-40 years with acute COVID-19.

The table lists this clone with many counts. The chain's CDR3 is CSVGGHPNTEAFF. As DNA, the CDR3 is TGCAGCGTTGGCGGACACCCGAACACTGAAGCTTTCTTT. The chain uses TRBV29-1 and TRBJ1-1; TRBD1 is a possible D gene (5 bases). The CDR3 is 13 amino acids. In germline, CDR1 is SQVTM, CDR2 ANQGSEA. The ends were cut back, 4 bases at V and 1 base at J, with 10 bases in the middle.

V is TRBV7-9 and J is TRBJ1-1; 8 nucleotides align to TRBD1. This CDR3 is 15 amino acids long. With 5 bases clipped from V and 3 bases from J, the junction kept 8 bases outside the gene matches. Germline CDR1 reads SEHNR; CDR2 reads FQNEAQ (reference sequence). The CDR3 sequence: CASSPRQGKDTEAFF. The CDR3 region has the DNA TGTGCCAGCAGCCCTAGACAGGGGAAGGACACTGAAGCTTTCTTT.

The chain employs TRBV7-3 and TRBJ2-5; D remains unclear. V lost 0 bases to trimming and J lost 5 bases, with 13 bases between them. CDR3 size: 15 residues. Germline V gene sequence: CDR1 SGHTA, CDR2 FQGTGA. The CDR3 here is CASSLTAGVEETQYF. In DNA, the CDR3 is TGTGCCAGCAGCTTAACCGCAGGTGTCGAGGAGACCCAGTACTTC. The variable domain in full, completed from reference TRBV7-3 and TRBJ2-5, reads GAGVSQTPSNKVTEKGKYVELRCDPISGHTALYWYRQSLGQGPEFLIYFQGTGAADDSGLPNDRFFAVRPEGSVSTLKIQRTERGDSAVYLCASSLTAGVEETQYFGPGTRLLVL.

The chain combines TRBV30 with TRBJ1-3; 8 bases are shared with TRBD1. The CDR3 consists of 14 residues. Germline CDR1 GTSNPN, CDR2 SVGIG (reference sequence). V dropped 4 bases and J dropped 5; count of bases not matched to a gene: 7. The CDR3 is CAWTGQGSRNTIYF. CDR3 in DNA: TGTGCCTGGACCGGACAGGGCTCAAGAAACACCATATATTTT.

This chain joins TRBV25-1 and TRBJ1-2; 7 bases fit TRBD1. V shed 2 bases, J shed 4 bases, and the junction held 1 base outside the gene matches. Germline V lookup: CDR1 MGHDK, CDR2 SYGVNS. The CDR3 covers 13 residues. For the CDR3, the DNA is TGTGCCAGCAGTGAAGCAGGGGGCTATGGCTACACCTTC. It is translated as CASSEAGGYGYTF.

The CDR3 coding sequence is TGTGCCAGCAGTGCCGGGACAGGGTGGTACACTGAAGCTTTCTTT. It codes for CASSAGTGWYTEAFF. The genes are TRBV6-2 or TRBV6-3 and TRBJ1-1; 9 bases agree with TRBD1. With 5 bases clipped from V and 3 bases from J, the junction kept 7 bases outside the gene matches. The CDR3 has 15 amino acids. From germline, CDR1 is MNHEY and CDR2 SVGEGT.

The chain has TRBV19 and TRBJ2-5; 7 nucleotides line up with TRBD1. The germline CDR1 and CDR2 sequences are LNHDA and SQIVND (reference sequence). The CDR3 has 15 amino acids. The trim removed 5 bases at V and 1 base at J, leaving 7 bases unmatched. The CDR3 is CASSDRAQVQETQYF. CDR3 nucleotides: TGTGCCAGTAGTGACAGGGCCCAGGTCCAAGAGACCCAGTACTTC.

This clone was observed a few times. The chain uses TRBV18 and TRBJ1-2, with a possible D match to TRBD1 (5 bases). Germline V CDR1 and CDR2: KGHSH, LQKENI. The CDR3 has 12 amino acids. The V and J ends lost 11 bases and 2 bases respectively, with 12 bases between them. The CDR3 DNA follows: TGTGCCGCGGGGGAGCAGAACTATGGCTACACCTTC. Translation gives CAAGEQNYGYTF.

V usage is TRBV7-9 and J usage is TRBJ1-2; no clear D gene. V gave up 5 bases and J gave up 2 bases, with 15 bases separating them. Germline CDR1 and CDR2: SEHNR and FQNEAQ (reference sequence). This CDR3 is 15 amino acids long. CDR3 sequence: CASSPRHPTNYGYTF. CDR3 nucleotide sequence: TGTGCCAGCAGCCCCAGACATCCTACGAACTATGGCTACACCTTC.

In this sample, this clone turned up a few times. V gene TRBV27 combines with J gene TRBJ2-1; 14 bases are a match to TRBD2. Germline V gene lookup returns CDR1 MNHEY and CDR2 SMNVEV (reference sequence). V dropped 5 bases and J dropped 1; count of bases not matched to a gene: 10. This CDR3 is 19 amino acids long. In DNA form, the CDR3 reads TGTGCCAGCAGTATAAGGGGACTAGCGGGGGCCAGTTCCTACAATGAGCAGTTCTTC. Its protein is CASSIRGLAGASSYNEQFF.

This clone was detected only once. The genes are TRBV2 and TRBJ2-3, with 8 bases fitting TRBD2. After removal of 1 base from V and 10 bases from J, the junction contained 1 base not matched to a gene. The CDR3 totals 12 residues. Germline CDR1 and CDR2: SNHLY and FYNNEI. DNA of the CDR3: TGTGCCAGCAGTGAAGGGCGGGGGGCGCAGTATTTT. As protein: CASSEGRGAQYF.

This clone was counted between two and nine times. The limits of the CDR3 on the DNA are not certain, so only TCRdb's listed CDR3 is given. CDR3 sequence: CASSSGQGVVSPLHF. J is TRBJ1-6 and V is TRBV6-5; the D segment call TRBD1 is taken from the table without a DNA check. The CDR3 comprises 15 residues, both ends counted. From germline, CDR1 is MNHEY and CDR2 SVGAGI.

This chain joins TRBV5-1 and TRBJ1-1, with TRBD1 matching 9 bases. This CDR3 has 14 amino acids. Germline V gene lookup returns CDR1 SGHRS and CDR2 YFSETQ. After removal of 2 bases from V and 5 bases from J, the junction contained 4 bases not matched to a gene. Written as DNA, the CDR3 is TGCGCCAGCAGCTTACAGGGGGCGCGAACTGAAGCTTTCTTT. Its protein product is CASSLQGARTEAFF.

The CDR3 DNA reads TGTGCCAGCAGTTTTGCGGGGAACGGTCAGCCCCAGCATTTT. Translation gives CASSFAGNGQPQHF. V and J are TRBV28 and TRBJ1-5; no clear D gene. Trimming took 3 bases from V and 6 from J, leaving 12 bases between them. The germline V gene encodes CDR1 MDHEN and CDR2 SYDVKM. There are 14 residues in the CDR3.

CDR3 region: CASSLARQGVKDTQYF. For the CDR3, the DNA is TGTGCCAGCAGCTTAGCGCGGCAGGGGGTGAAGGATACGCAGTATTTT. This chain uses TRBV7-6 with TRBJ2-3; 7 bases agree with TRBD1. V was pared by 0 bases and J by 6 bases, with 9 bases of the junction left unmatched. This CDR3 is 16 amino acids long. The germline gives CDR1 SGHVS, CDR2 FNYEAQ.

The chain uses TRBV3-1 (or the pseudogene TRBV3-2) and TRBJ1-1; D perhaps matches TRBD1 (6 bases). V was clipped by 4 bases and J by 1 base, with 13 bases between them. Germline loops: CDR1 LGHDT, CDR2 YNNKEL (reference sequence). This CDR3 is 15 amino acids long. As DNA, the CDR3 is TGTGCCAGCAGCCCCGAGGGCAGGGGGAACACTGAAGCTTTCTTT. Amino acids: CASSPEGRGNTEAFF.

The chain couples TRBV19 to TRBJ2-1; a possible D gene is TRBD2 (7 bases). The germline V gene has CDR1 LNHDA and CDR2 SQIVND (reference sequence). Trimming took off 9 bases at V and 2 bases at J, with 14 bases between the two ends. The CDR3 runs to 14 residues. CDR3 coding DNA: TGTGCCAGCACCACAGGGAGGGCCTACAATGAGCAGTTCTTC. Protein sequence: CASTTGRAYNEQFF.

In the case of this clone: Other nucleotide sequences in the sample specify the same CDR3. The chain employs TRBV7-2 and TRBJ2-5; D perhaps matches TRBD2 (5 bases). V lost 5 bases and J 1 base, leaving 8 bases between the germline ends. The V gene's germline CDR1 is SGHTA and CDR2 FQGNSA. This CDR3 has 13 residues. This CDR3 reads CASSLRVQETQYF. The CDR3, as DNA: TGTGCCAGCAGCCTGAGGGTCCAAGAGACCCAGTACTTC.

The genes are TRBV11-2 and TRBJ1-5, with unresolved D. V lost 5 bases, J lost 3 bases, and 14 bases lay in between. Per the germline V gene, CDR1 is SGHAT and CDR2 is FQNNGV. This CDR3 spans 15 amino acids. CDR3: CASSPDSGVNQPQHF. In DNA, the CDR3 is TGTGCCAGCAGCCCCGATTCGGGAGTCAATCAGCCCCAGCATTTT. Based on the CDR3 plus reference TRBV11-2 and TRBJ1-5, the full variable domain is EAGVAQSPRYKIIEKRQSVAFWCNPISGHATLYWYQQILGQGPKLLIQFQNNGVVDDSQLPKDRFSAERLKGVDSTLKIQPAKLEDSAVYLCASSPDSGVNQPQHFGDGTRLSIL.

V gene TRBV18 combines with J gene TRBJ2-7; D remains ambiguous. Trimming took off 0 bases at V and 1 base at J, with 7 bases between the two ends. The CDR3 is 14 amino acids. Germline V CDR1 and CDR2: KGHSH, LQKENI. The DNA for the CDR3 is TGTGCCAGCTCACCACCGGGCGAATCCTACGAGCAGTACTTC. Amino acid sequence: CASSPPGESYEQYF.

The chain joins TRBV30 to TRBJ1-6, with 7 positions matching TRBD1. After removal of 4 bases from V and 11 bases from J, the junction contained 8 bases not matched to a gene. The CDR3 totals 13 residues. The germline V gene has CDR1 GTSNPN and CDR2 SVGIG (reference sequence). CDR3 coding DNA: TGTGCCTGGAATACAGGGGTTCGGGCACCCCTCCACTTT. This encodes CAWNTGVRAPLHF.

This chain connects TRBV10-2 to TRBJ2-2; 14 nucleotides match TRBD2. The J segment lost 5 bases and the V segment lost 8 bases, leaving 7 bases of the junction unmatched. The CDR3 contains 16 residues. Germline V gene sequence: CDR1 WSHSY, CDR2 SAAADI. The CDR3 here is CASLRTSGGRTGELFF. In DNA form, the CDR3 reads TGCGCCAGCTTAAGGACTAGCGGGGGGAGGACCGGGGAGCTGTTTTTT.

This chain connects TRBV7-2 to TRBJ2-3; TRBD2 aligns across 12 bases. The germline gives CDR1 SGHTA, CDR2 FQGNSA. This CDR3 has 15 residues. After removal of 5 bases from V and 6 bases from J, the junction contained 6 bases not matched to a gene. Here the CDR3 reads CASSPLAGGRDTQYF. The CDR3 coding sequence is TGTGCCAGCAGCCCACTAGCGGGGGGAAGGGATACGCAGTATTTT.

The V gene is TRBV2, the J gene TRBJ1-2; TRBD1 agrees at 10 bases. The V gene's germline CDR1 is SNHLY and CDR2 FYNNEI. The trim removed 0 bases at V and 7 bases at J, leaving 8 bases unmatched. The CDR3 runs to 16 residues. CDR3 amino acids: CASSEAGDRGRRGYTF. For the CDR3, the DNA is TGTGCCAGCAGTGAAGCGGGGGACAGGGGACGTCGTGGCTACACCTTC.

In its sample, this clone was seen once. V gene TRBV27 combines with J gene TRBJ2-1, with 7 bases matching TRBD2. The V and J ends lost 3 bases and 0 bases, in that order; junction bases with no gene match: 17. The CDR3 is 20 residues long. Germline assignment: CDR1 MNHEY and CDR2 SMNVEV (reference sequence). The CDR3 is CASSLSYRAMGGSSYNEQFF. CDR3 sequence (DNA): TGTGCCAGCAGTTTGTCGTATCGGGCTATGGGGGGGAGCTCCTACAATGAGCAGTTCTTC.

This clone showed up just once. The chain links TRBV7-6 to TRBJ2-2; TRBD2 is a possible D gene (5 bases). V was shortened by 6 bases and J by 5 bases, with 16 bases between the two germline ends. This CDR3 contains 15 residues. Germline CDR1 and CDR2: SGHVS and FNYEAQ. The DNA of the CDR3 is TGTGCCAGCAGTTCAATCGGGGTGGGGACCGGGGAGCTGTTTTTT. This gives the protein CASSSIGVGTGELFF.

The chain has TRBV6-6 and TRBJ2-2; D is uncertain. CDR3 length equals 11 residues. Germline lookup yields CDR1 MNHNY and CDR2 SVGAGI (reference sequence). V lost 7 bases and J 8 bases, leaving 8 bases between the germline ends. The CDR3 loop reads CASIQNGELFF. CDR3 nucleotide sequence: TGTGCCAGCATACAGAATGGGGAGCTGTTTTTT.

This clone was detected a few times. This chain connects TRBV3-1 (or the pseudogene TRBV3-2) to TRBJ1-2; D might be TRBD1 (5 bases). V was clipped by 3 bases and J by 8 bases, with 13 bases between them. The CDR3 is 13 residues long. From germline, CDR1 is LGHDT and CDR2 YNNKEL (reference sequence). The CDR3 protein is CASSQPQGGGYTF. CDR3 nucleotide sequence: TGTGCCAGCAGCCAGCCCCAGGGAGGAGGCTACACCTTC.

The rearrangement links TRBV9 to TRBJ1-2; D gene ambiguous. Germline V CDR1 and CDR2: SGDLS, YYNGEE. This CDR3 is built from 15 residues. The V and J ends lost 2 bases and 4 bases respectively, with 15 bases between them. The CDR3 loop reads CASSVSGRALYGYTF. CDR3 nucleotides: TGTGCCAGCAGCGTGAGCGGCCGGGCCCTCTATGGCTACACCTTC.

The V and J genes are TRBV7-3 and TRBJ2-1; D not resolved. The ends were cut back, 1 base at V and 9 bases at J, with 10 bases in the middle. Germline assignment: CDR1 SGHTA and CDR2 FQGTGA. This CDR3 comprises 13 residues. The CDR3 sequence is CASSLMVPGEQFF. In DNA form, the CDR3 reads TGTGCCAGCAGCTTAATGGTCCCCGGTGAGCAGTTCTTC.